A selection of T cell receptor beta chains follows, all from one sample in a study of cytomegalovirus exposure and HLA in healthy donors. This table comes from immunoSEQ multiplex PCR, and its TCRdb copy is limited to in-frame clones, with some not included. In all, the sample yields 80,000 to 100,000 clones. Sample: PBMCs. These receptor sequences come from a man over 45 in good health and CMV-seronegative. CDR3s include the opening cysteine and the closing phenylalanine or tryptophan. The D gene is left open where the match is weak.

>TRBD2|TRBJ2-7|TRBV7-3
TGTGCCAGCAGCGCATTAGCGGGGGCCTCCTACGAGCAGTACTTC
CASSALAGASYEQYF
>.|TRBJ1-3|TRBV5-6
TGTGCCAGCAGCTCCCTCGGCAGGCAGGGAAACACCATATATTTT
CASSSLGRQGNTIYF
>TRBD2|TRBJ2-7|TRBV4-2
TGTGCCAGCAGCCAAGATCGAACTAGCGGGGGGTCTTGGGTCTACGAGCAGTACTTC
CASSQDRTSGGSWVYEQYF
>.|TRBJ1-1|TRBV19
TGTGCCAGTAGTATGCGGGCTTGGGTCACTGAAGCTTTCTTT
CASSMRAWVTEAFF
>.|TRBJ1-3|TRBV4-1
TGCGCCAGCAGCCAAGGGTGGGCCCGGGGGAACTCTGGAAACACCATATATTTT
CASSQGWARGNSGNTIYF
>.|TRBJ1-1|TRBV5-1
TGCGCCAGCAGCGCGGGTCAGGGGACTGAAGCTTTCTTT
CASSAGQGTEAFF
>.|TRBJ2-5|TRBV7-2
TGTGCCAGCAGCCAAAGCTCGCGGGGTCGCACCTTGGAGACCCAGTACTTC
CASSQSSRGRTLETQYF
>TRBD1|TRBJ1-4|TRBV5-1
TGCGCCAGCAGCTTCAGACAGGGGATTAATGAAAAACTGTTTTTT
CASSFRQGINEKLFF
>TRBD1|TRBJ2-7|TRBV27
TGTGCCAGCAGAAGACCGGGACAGGCCTACGAGCAGTACTTC
CASRRPGQAYEQYF
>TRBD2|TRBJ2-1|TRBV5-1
TGCGCCAGCAGCGGCGGGGGGAGCTCCTACAATGAGCAGTTCTTC
CASSGGGSSYNEQFF
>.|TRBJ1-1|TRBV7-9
TGTGCCAGCAGCTTAGAGTCTCCGAGATCAAACACTGAAGCTTTCTTT
CASSLESPRSNTEAFF
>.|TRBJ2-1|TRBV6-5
TGTGCCAGCAGTTACGTGCCTCCGGGAGACAATGAGCAGTTCTTC
CASSYVPPGDNEQFF
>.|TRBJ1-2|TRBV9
TGTGCCAGCAGCGGACAGTCCTATGGCTACACCTTC
CASSGQSYGYTF
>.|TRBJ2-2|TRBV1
TGCACCAGCAGTCCGGGGGGGGGTGCCGGGGAGCTGTTTTTT
CTSSPGGGAGELFF
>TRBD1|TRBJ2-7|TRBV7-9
TGTGCCAGCAGCTTAGCGCTTCGGGACAGGCCCTACGAGCAGTACTTC
CASSLALRDRPYEQYF
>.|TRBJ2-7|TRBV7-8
TGTGCCAGCAGCTTTGGACAACATGGGCAGTACTTC
CASSFGQHGQYF
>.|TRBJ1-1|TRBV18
TGTGCCAGCTCACCACCGTCCCGGGGAAGCACTGAAGCTTTCTTT
CASSPPSRGSTEAFF
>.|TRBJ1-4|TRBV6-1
TGTGCCAGCGGCCGGGTCACTAATGAAAAACTGTTTTTT
CASGRVTNEKLFF
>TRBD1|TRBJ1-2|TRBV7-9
TGTGCCAGCAGCTTAGAAGGGGGCGCAAAGGATGGCTACACCTTC
CASSLEGGAKDGYTF
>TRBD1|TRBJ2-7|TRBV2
TGTGCCAGCAATACTCTACAGGGGCTAGAGCAGTCCTTC
CASNTLQGLEQSF
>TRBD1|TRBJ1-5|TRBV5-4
TGTGCCACCTCCCGACAGGGATCCAATCAGCCCCAGCATTTT
CATSRQGSNQPQHF
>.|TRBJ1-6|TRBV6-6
TGTGCCAGCAGTCAAATCGGGGGATCACCCCTCCACTTT
CASSQIGGSPLHF
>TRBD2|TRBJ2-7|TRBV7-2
TGTGCCAGCACTTCCCGCGGGGGGCCCTCCTACGAGCAGTACTTC
CASTSRGGPSYEQYF
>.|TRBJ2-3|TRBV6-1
TGTGCCAGCACCAGCGGTTCTAGCACAGATACGCAGTATTTT
CASTSGSSTDTQYF
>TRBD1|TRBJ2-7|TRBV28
TGTGCCAGCAGAATTGGGGGGCAGGGGGCCTCCTACGAGCAGTACTTC
CASRIGGQGASYEQYF
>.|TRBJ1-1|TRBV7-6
TGTGCCAGCAGCGTAGAGGATTCTGGGGCTGGGGCTTTCTTT
CASSVEDSGAGAFF
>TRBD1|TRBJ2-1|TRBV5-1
TGCGCCAGCAGCGAGTCCCCCGGGACAGGTCACAATGAGCAGTTCTTC
CASSESPGTGHNEQFF
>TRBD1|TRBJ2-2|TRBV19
TGTGCCAGTAGTATTACAGGGGTAAACGCCGGGGAGCTGTTTTTT
CASSITGVNAGELFF
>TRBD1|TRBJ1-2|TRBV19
TGTGCCAGTAGTACCAGGACAGGAGGTCAATATGGCTACACCTTC
CASSTRTGGQYGYTF
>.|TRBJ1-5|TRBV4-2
TGTGCCAGCAGCCAAGATCAGGGCTTTAGCAATCAGCCCCAGCATTTT
CASSQDQGFSNQPQHF
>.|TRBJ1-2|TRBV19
TGTGCCAGTACCCTACTGGCGAGGGATTACGGCTACACCTTC
CASTLLARDYGYTF
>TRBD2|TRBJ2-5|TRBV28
TGTGCCAGCAGTGATCCCCGGACTAGCGGGGCAAAAGAGACCCAGTACTTC
CASSDPRTSGAKETQYF
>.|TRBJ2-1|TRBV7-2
TGTGCCAGCAGCTTAGTTTCCGGCGGCAATGAGCAGTTCTTC
CASSLVSGGNEQFF
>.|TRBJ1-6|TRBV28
TGTGCCAGCAGCTCACACCAGGCGAATTCACCCCTCCACTTT
CASSSHQANSPLHF
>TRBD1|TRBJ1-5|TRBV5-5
TGTGCCAGCAGCTTGGGGACAGGGGTCAATCAGCCCCAGCATTTT
CASSLGTGVNQPQHF